Following are 10 T cell receptor beta chains from one sample sequenced in a study of radiation and T cells in renal cell carcinoma. Time point indicated: blood 4 weeks post-SBRT, at nephrectomy. Treatment here: 15 Gy SBRT to primary tumor, nephrectomy 4 weeks later. This table comes from immunoSEQ multiplex PCR, and its TCRdb copy is limited to in-frame clones, with some not included. This table holds 65,000 or so clones, 60% to 85% found once. Sequencing used blood, obtained from a patient whose treatment included radiotherapy and nephrectomy. Receptor source: a man aged 60 to 69 with renal cell carcinoma.

This clone was detected only a few times. V gene TRBV11-2 combines with J gene TRBJ1-2; no firm D call. There are 14 residues in the CDR3. V shed 5 bases and J shed 9 bases, with 19 bases lying between them. Germline V gene lookup returns CDR1 SGHAT and CDR2 FQNNGV. The DNA of the CDR3 is TGTGCCAGCAGCCGGCTCTCGGGCCCAATGCGCTACACCTTC. Protein: CASSRLSGPMRYTF.

The chain carries TRBV7-2 and TRBJ2-3; D is undetermined. The CDR3 is made up of 14 amino acids. The germline V gene has CDR1 SGHTA and CDR2 FQGNSA. The V end was cut by 2 bases, the J end by 1 base, with 7 bases between. CDR3 amino acids: CASSLYQGTDTQYF. CDR3 sequence (DNA): TGTGCCAGCAGCTTATACCAGGGCACAGATACGCAGTATTTT.

The chain employs TRBV18 and TRBJ1-1; D not certain. CDR1 and CDR2 (germline): KGHSH, LQKENI. The CDR3 has 15 amino acids. The V end was cut by 3 bases, the J end by 1 base, with 12 bases between. The CDR3 DNA reads as TGTGCCAGCTCACCCCGATCGGTGACGAACACTGAAGCTTTCTTT. Translation: CASSPRSVTNTEAFF.

This chain joins TRBV20-1 and TRBJ1-1, with TRBD1 as a possible D gene (6 bases). The CDR3 runs to 11 residues. Trimming left V 6 bases short and J 5 bases short, with 10 bases between. CDR1 and CDR2 (germline): DFQATT, SNEGSKA (reference sequence). The CDR3 DNA follows: TGCAGTGCACTACAGGGAACTGAAGCTTTCTTT. This codes for CSALQGTEAFF.

A few counts support this clone. Other nucleotide sequences in the sample specify the same CDR3. The chain carries TRBV4-3 and TRBJ2-5; tentative D call: TRBD1 (6 bases). CDR1 is LGHNA and CDR2 is YSLEER in the germline V gene. The CDR3 loop spans 15 amino acids. Trimming pared 1 base from V and 0 bases from J, leaving 9 bases between. The CDR3 loop reads CASSQGGQNQETQYF. The CDR3 DNA follows: TGCGCCAGCAGCCAAGGGGGGCAGAACCAAGAGACCCAGTACTTC.

The chain recombines TRBV19 with TRBJ2-7; a weak D match, TRBD2 (5 bases). The CDR3 is 15 amino acids. V was pared by 5 bases and J by 3 bases, with 17 bases between. Germline CDR1 is LNHDA and CDR2 is SQIVND (reference sequence). CDR3 in DNA: TGTGCCAGTAGTTCTCCCCGAGACGGGATCTACGAGCAGTACGTC. This sequence encodes CASSSPRDGIYEQYV.

This rearrangement joins TRBV7-9 to TRBJ1-3; maybe TRBD1 (6 bases). Trimming removed 4 bases from V and 3 bases from J, with 25 bases in between. The CDR3 spans 19 residues. Germline loops: CDR1 SEHNR, CDR2 FQNEAQ (reference sequence). The CDR3 loop is CASSSTFIPDSSLGNTIYF. The CDR3 region has the DNA TGTGCCAGCAGCTCCACCTTTATTCCGGACAGCTCCCTTGGAAACACCATATATTTT.

The V call is TRBV4-1, the J call TRBJ2-3; 7 positions match TRBD2. The ends lost 0 bases at V and 4 bases at J; junction bases unmatched: 4. Germline V CDR1 and CDR2: MGHRA, YSYEKL. The CDR3 runs to 15 residues. DNA for the CDR3: TGCGCCAGCAGCCAAGACCCTCGGGGGGCAGATACGCAGTATTTT. It specifies CASSQDPRGADTQYF.

This clone was counted only a few times. For the CDR3, the DNA is TGTGCCAGCAGCTTAGGGATTTCCCAACCCAGGAATGAGCAGTTCTTC. Translation: CASSLGISQPRNEQFF. This chain uses TRBV7-8 with TRBJ2-1; no definite D call. Germline V lookup: CDR1 SGHVS, CDR2 FQNEAQ. The CDR3 runs 16 residues. V was trimmed by 1 base and J by 7 bases, leaving 17 bases between them.

The chain uses TRBV10-2 and TRBJ1-1, with D hard to call. CDR1 WSHSY and CDR2 SAAADI come from the germline V gene. V lost 3 bases, J lost 7 bases, and 12 bases lay in between. CDR3 size: 13 residues. The CDR3 loop is CASSDSGRYEAFF. CDR3 DNA: TGCGCCAGCAGTGACTCCGGACGCTATGAAGCTTTCTTT.